This T cell receptor beta chain was observed in a study of sequential checkpoint blockade in melanoma. Data came from immunoSEQ multiplex PCR; TCRdb stores just in-frame clones and leaves some out. The table lists about 22,000 clones, around 27% of them singletons. This clone appeared a few times. V lost 6 bases and J lost 3; bases outside the gene matches: 9. The CDR3 sequence is 17 residues long. Germline-derived CDR1 and CDR2 are MNHGY and SAAAGT. Stated treatment: randomized to nivolumab then ipilimumab (arm A) or the reverse (arm B). This chain uses TRBV6-8 with TRBJ2-7, with TRBD2 identical over 15 bases. Sample: tumor tissue (inferred from file names), taken from a patient given nivolumab and ipilimumab in sequence. The clonotype was recovered from a human donor with melanoma. CDR3 sequence: CASSRTSGGARGYEQYF. The CDR3 DNA is TGTGCCAGCAGCCGGACTAGCGGGGGGGCGAGAGGCTACGAGCAGTACTTC.